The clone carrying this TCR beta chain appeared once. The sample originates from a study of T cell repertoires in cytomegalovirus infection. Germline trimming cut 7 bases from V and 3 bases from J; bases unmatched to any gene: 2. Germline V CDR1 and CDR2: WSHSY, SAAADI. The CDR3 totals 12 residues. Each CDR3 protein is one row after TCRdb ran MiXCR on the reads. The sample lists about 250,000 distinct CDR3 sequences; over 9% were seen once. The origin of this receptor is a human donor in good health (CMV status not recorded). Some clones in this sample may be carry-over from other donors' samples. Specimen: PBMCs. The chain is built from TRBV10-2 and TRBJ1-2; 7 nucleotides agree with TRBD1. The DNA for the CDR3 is TGCGCCAGCACAACAGGGGACTATGGCTACACCTTC. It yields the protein CASTTGDYGYTF.